A single sample gave rise to the 31 T cell receptor beta chains below, sequenced in a study of cytotoxic CD8 clonotypes in ibrutinib-treated CLL. Measured with immunoSEQ multiplex PCR; TCRdb has only the in-frame clones, and not every one. The sample carries approximately 350,000 clones, 67% recorded once. This material consisted of PBMCs, taken after 36 months of ibrutinib treatment. All receptors derive from a human donor with chronic lymphocytic leukemia.

The chain carries TRBV10-1 and TRBJ1-1; unclear D gene. The CDR3 spans 13 residues. Germline CDR1 and CDR2: WNHNN and SYGVQD (reference sequence). V was cut by 5 bases and J by 0 bases, with 7 bases left in between. The CDR3: CASSLSMNTEAFF. The DNA for the CDR3 is TGCGCCAGCAGTCTCAGCATGAACACTGAAGCTTTCTTT.

The V call is TRBV11-3, the J call TRBJ2-1; no definite D call. The CDR3 is 13 amino acids. Germline-derived CDR1 and CDR2 are SGHNT and YENEEA. Trimming shortened V by 5 bases and J by 5 bases, and 10 bases separated the two germline ends. Here the CDR3 reads CASSPSRHNEQFF. CDR3 nucleotides: TGTGCCAGCAGCCCCTCCCGGCACAATGAGCAGTTCTTC. Together with reference TRBV11-3 and TRBJ2-1, the CDR3 gives the full variable domain: EAGVVQSPRYKIIEKKQPVAFWCNPISGHNTLYWYLQNLGQGPELLIRYENEEAVDDSQLPKDRFSAERLKGVDSTLKIQPAELGDSAVYLCASSPSRHNEQFFGPGTRLTVL.

Remarks on this clone: At one boundary the junction diverges from the germline segment, which might be a read error. This sequence joins TRBV5-1 and TRBJ2-2, with a weak D call TRBD2 (5 bases). This CDR3 contains 13 residues. Looked up from germline, CDR1 is SGHRS and CDR2 is YFSETQ. CDR3: CASGSANTRELFF. DNA of the CDR3: TGCGCCAGTGGGAGCGCGAACACCAGGGAGCTGTTTTTT.

To note about this clone: Other nucleotide sequences from this sample produce the same CDR3. The chain is built from TRBV14 and TRBJ2-7; D not certain. CDR3 length equals 12 residues. The germline CDR1 and CDR2 sequences are SGHDN and FVKESK. The germline V and J ends were trimmed by 1 base and 7 bases, with 8 bases remaining between them. Here the CDR3 DNA reads TGTGCCAGCAGCCAAGGAGCGCGAGAGCAGTACTTC. It specifies CASSQGAREQYF. Combining the CDR3 with reference TRBV14 and TRBJ2-7 gives the whole variable domain EAGVTQFPSHSVIEKGQTVTLRCDPISGHDNLYWYRRVMGKEIKFLLHFVKESKQDESGMPNNRFLAERTGGTYSTLKVQPAELEDSGVYFCASSQGAREQYFGPGTRLTVT.

J is TRBJ1-3 and V is TRBV5-6; D remains ambiguous. This CDR3 contains 15 residues. In germline, CDR1 is SGHDT, CDR2 YYEEEE. V was cut by 6 bases and J by 1 base, with 14 bases left in between. CDR3 in DNA: TGTGCCAGCATCCCGGACCGGGGATCTGGAAACACCATATATTTT. Protein product: CASIPDRGSGNTIYF. Full variable domain (missing parts from reference TRBV5-6 and TRBJ1-3): DAGVTQSPTHLIKTRGQQVTLRCSPKSGHDTVSWYQQALGQGPQFIFQYYEEEERQRGNFPDRFSGHQFPNYSSELNVNALLLGDSALYLCASIPDRGSGNTIYFGEGSWLTVV.

The V and J genes are TRBV28 and TRBJ2-1; no firm D call. V was cut by 5 bases and J by 2 bases, with 4 bases left in between. Per germline, CDR1 MDHEN and CDR2 SYDVKM. The CDR3 contains 12 residues. In nucleotides, the CDR3 is TGTGCCAGCAGTCACCCCTACAATGAGCAGTTCTTC. This codes for CASSHPYNEQFF.

This clone was seen only a few times. The J gene is TRBJ1-5, the V gene TRBV5-6, with D hard to call. Trimming left V 0 bases short and J 0 bases short, with 7 bases between. The CDR3 is made up of 15 amino acids. Per germline, CDR1 SGHDT and CDR2 YYEEEE. The CDR3 sequence: CASSLGQNSNQPQHF. For the CDR3, the DNA is TGTGCCAGCAGCTTGGGGCAGAATAGCAATCAGCCCCAGCATTTT.

V usage is TRBV7-3 and J usage is TRBJ2-5; TRBD2 aligns across 7 bases. V lost 2 bases and J lost 4; bases outside the gene matches: 7. Germline CDR1 is SGHTA and CDR2 is FQGTGA. The CDR3 is made up of 15 amino acids. The DNA for the CDR3 is TGTGCCAGCAGCTTATCGGGAGCGGGAATAGAGACCCAGTACTTC. Its protein product is CASSLSGAGIETQYF.

The chain joins TRBV5-1 to TRBJ2-1, with D possibly being TRBD1 or TRBD2 (6 bases each). Germline V gene lookup returns CDR1 SGHRS and CDR2 YFSETQ. The CDR3 is made up of 17 amino acids. Trimming removed 4 bases at V and 0 bases at J, with 17 bases between. This CDR3 is CASSPLGGASSYNEQFF. In nucleotides, the CDR3 is TGCGCCAGCAGCCCGCTCGGGGGCGCGTCCTCCTACAATGAGCAGTTCTTC.

V gene TRBV10-2 combines with J gene TRBJ2-3; the match to TRBD1 covers 7 bases. CDR1 is WSHSY and CDR2 is SAAADI in the germline V gene. V lost 7 bases, J lost 10 bases, and 11 bases stayed unmatched. The CDR3 totals 13 residues. CDR3 loop: CASMESGGQSQYF. The CDR3 nucleotides read TGCGCCAGCATGGAGTCAGGGGGTCAGTCGCAGTATTTT.

This chain links TRBV11-2 with TRBJ1-2; a weak D match, TRBD1 (5 bases). This CDR3 has 14 residues. The V and J ends lost 2 bases and 6 bases respectively, with 13 bases between them. Germline assignment: CDR1 SGHAT and CDR2 FQNNGV. CDR3 residues: CASSLNRRGDGYTF. For the CDR3, the DNA is TGTGCCAGCAGCTTAAACAGGCGCGGGGATGGCTACACCTTC. Complete variable domain (other parts from reference TRBV11-2 and TRBJ1-2): EAGVAQSPRYKIIEKRQSVAFWCNPISGHATLYWYQQILGQGPKLLIQFQNNGVVDDSQLPKDRFSAERLKGVDSTLKIQPAKLEDSAVYLCASSLNRRGDGYTFGSGTRLTVV.

About this clone itself: The DNA is left out, because the CDR3 cannot be placed on it with certainty; the CDR3 is given as TCRdb lists it. This chain connects TRBV10-1 to TRBJ1-5; TRBD1, the D gene given by the table, was not confirmed from the DNA. Germline CDR1 is WNHNN and CDR2 is SYGVQD (reference sequence). The CDR3 contains 15 residues when both ends are counted. CDR3 amino acids: CASCSAGQSNQPQHF.

The chain carries TRBV9 and TRBJ1-2; 9 bases align to TRBD1. This CDR3 spans 13 amino acids. Germline trimming cut 5 bases from V and 8 bases from J; bases unmatched to any gene: 7. CDR1 and CDR2 (germline): SGDLS, YYNGEE. The CDR3 region is CASRKTGGEGYTF. The CDR3, as DNA: TGTGCCAGCAGGAAGACAGGGGGGGAAGGCTACACCTTC.

The rearrangement uses TRBV21-1 and TRBJ2-4; the table's D call, TRBD1, was not checked against the DNA. TRBV21-1 is designated a pseudogene. The CDR3 extends over 15 amino acids. This CDR3 is CASGTGQEAKNIQYF. CDR3 DNA: TGTGCCAGCGGGACAGGGCAGGAAGCCAAAAACATTCAGTACTTC.

This clone was picked up many times. This rearrangement joins TRBV6-5 to TRBJ1-2, with 10 nucleotides matching TRBD1. Germline V gene data show CDR1 as MNHEY and CDR2 as SVGAGI. The V gene end was trimmed by 4 bases and the J gene end by 6 bases; junction bases not matched to a gene: 2. This CDR3 is 13 amino acids long. The chain's CDR3 is CASSWTGGHGYTF. In nucleotides, the CDR3 is TGTGCCAGCAGTTGGACAGGGGGGCATGGCTACACCTTC.

The chain couples TRBV4-1 to TRBJ1-5, with a possible D match to TRBD1 (6 bases). The CDR3 is 15 amino acids. CDR1 is MGHRA, CDR2 YSYEKL, per germline. The V end lost 0 bases, the J end lost 6 bases, and 12 bases lay between the germline ends. CDR3 amino acids: CASSQDKGGGQPQHF. The CDR3 nucleotides read TGCGCCAGCAGCCAAGATAAAGGGGGAGGTCAGCCCCAGCATTTT.

CDR3 protein: CASSSLDRGGETQYF. CDR3 nucleotides: TGTGCCAGCAGTTCCCTGGACAGGGGTGGAGAGACCCAGTACTTC. The chain has TRBV27 and TRBJ2-5; 9 bases match TRBD1. V lost 4 bases, J lost 4 bases, and 7 bases stayed unmatched. Germline V CDR1 and CDR2: MNHEY, SMNVEV (reference sequence). The length of the CDR3 is 15 residues.

V usage is TRBV11-2 and J usage is TRBJ1-2, with a tentative D call TRBD1 (5 bases). With 5 bases removed from V and 7 bases from J, the gap between germline ends came to 11 bases. CDR3 length: 12 amino acids. The germline CDR1 and CDR2 sequences are SGHAT and FQNNGV. The CDR3, as DNA: TGTGCCAGCAGCCATGGGGGGTTTGGCTACACCTTC. It specifies CASSHGGFGYTF.

The chain joins TRBV5-1 to TRBJ2-7; D remains ambiguous. The CDR3 covers 13 residues. Trimming shortened V by 4 bases and J by 4 bases, and 12 bases separated the two germline ends. Germline values: CDR1 SGHRS, CDR2 YFSETQ. The CDR3 sequence: CASSPGGQYEQYF. CDR3 DNA sequence: TGCGCCAGCAGCCCGGGCGGCCAATACGAGCAGTACTTC. The whole variable domain, remainder taken from reference TRBV5-1 and TRBJ2-7, is KAGVTQTPRYLIKTRGQQVTLSCSPISGHRSVSWYQQTPGQGLQFLFEYFSETQRNKGNFPGRFSGRQFSNSRSEMNVSTLELGDSALYLCASSPGGQYEQYFGPGTRLTVT.

The chain uses TRBV2 and TRBJ1-2; D is uncertain. The CDR3 spans 15 residues. The germline V and J ends were trimmed by 4 bases and 1 base, with 13 bases remaining between them. Per germline, CDR1 SNHLY and CDR2 FYNNEI. This CDR3 reads CASSAEWMDNYGYTF. CDR3 coding DNA: TGTGCCAGCAGTGCCGAATGGATGGATAACTATGGCTACACCTTC.

The J gene is TRBJ2-7, the V gene TRBV7-9; maybe TRBD1 (5 bases). The CDR3 consists of 13 residues. Trimming left V 5 bases short and J 7 bases short, with 15 bases between. Germline CDR1 is SEHNR and CDR2 is FQNEAQ (reference sequence). The CDR3 nucleotides are TGTGCCAGCAGCCTCGACAGTTTTCGGGAGCAGTACTTC. It is translated as CASSLDSFREQYF.

A word on this clone: This specimen includes other DNA sequences encoding the same CDR3. The J gene is TRBJ2-7, the V gene TRBV19; 10 bases agree with TRBD2. V lost 5 bases and J lost 0; bases outside the gene matches: 4. Germline V gene data show CDR1 as LNHDA and CDR2 as SQIVND (reference sequence). This CDR3 has 15 amino acids. The CDR3 loop reads CASSSSSGSSYEQYF. The CDR3 nucleotides are TGTGCCAGTAGTTCTTCTAGCGGGAGCTCCTACGAGCAGTACTTC.

The chain links TRBV5-6 to TRBJ2-7; D ambiguous. The V end lost 2 bases, the J end lost 3 bases, and 9 bases lay between the germline ends. The CDR3 covers 13 residues. Germline CDR1 is SGHDT and CDR2 is YYEEEE. Here the CDR3 DNA reads TGTGCCAGCAGCTTTCGGTTCGGCTACGAGCAGTACTTC. It translates to CASSFRFGYEQYF.

V is TRBV19 and J is TRBJ2-1, with D perhaps matching TRBD2 (6 bases). The germline V gene has CDR1 LNHDA and CDR2 SQIVND (reference sequence). V dropped 1 base and J dropped 3 bases, with 10 bases sitting between them. CDR3 length equals 15 residues. CDR3 region: CASSIGPSVYNEQFF. CDR3 nucleotides: TGTGCCAGTAGTATAGGGCCTAGCGTCTACAATGAGCAGTTCTTC.

This clone was seen a few times. This sequence joins TRBV5-1 and TRBJ1-2; D may be TRBD1 (6 bases). The length of the CDR3 is 13 residues. The germline V gene encodes CDR1 SGHRS and CDR2 YFSETQ. The V end lost 1 base, the J end lost 8 bases, and 12 bases lay between the germline ends. In DNA form, the CDR3 reads TGCGCCAGCAGCTTGTCGCCAGGGGACGGCTACACCTTC. This gives the protein CASSLSPGDGYTF.

The genes are TRBV7-8 and TRBJ1-5; 9 nucleotides match TRBD1. CDR3 size: 15 residues. Per germline, CDR1 SGHVS and CDR2 FQNEAQ. V trimming: 1 base; J trimming: 2 bases; junction bases outside the gene matches: 0. In nucleotides, the CDR3 is TGTGCCAGCAGCTTAGGGGACAGGGGCAATCAGCCCCAGCATTTT. It yields the protein CASSLGDRGNQPQHF. The whole variable domain, remainder taken from reference TRBV7-8 and TRBJ1-5, is GAGVSQSPRYKVAKRGQDVALRCDPISGHVSLFWYQQALGQGPEFLTYFQNEAQLDKSGLPSDRFFAERPEGSVSTLKIQRTQQEDSAVYLCASSLGDRGNQPQHFGDGTRLSIL.

V is TRBV6-6 and J is TRBJ2-7; 14 positions match TRBD2. CDR1 and CDR2 (germline): MNHNY, SVGAGI (reference sequence). V trimming: 2 bases; J trimming: 7 bases; junction bases outside the gene matches: 7. The CDR3 contains 16 residues. The CDR3 reads CASSYQRLAGGREQYF. CDR3 bases: TGTGCCAGCAGTTACCAAAGACTAGCGGGGGGGCGTGAGCAGTACTTC.

The chain is built from TRBV4-1 and TRBJ2-1; the D gene is possibly TRBD1 (6 bases). Looked up from germline, CDR1 is MGHRA and CDR2 is YSYEKL. Trimming took off 1 base at V and 8 bases at J, with 15 bases between the two ends. CDR3 length equals 15 residues. CDR3 DNA sequence: TGCGCCAGCAGCCAAGGACGATGGGGGCCCCATGAGCAGTTCTTC. Its translation: CASSQGRWGPHEQFF.

The chain recombines TRBV4-1 with TRBJ1-3; D may be TRBD1 (5 bases). This CDR3 comprises 17 residues. The V end was cut by 3 bases, the J end by 2 bases, with 17 bases between. Per the germline V gene, CDR1 is MGHRA and CDR2 is YSYEKL. CDR3 amino acids: CASSQGLRASTGNTIYF. The DNA of the CDR3 is TGCGCCAGCAGCCAGGGACTTCGCGCCAGTACTGGAAACACCATATATTTT.

Concerning this clone itself: The CDR3 ends on some other residue instead of the conserved phenylalanine or tryptophan, so this is likely a read error. No DNA is shown, since the ends of the CDR3 on it are uncertain; the CDR3 is the one TCRdb lists. This chain's CDR3 is CASSVQSTGAGI. The gene calls are TRBV9 and TRBJ1-2. Per the germline V gene, CDR1 is SGDLS and CDR2 is YYNGEE. The CDR3 numbers 12 amino acids, ends counted.

The gene calls are TRBV7-2 and TRBJ2-1; the D gene could be TRBD1 or TRBD2 (6 bases each). Germline CDR1 is SGHTA and CDR2 is FQGNSA. This CDR3 comprises 17 residues. With 5 bases removed from V and 6 bases from J, the gap between germline ends came to 23 bases. The CDR3: CASSPAGRRGTANEQFF. In DNA form, the CDR3 reads TGTGCCAGCAGCCCGGCGGGGCGCAGGGGTACAGCCAATGAGCAGTTCTTC.